This T cell receptor beta chain was sequenced during a study of cytomegalovirus exposure and HLA in healthy donors (TCRdb year 2017). With respect to the entire study: An earlier analysis of several hundred of the donors reported more than 250 Gb of sequence data and 120 million or so unique TCR beta sequences from around 200 million T cells. Roughly 290 gigabases of sequencing data and around 85 million unique TCR sequences made up an early release that covered some 640 HLA-typed donors. Of the approximately 370 genotyped donors, less than 90% were placed in the genetic ancestry cluster associated with self-reported Caucasian donors. The aim of the study was to test whether cataloging public T cell receptors could identify signatures of past pathogen exposure. The study profiled the T cell repertoires of 550 to 700 subjects by immunosequencing and related them to cytomegalovirus serostatus. Besides the first cohort of around 670 subjects, a separate validation cohort made up of 120 different subjects was used. To predict cytomegalovirus infection status, the study combined high-throughput TCR immunosequencing, statistical association of individual TCRs with disease status, and machine learning. In a later analysis, previously published TCR beta repertoires from 550 to 700 donors were re-analyzed and high-resolution HLA genotyping was added so that TCR occurrence patterns could be studied. Rather than drawing on any new phenotypic data, the later analysis identified candidate immune exposures from TCR beta sequences and the way those sequences occurred across donors. In an earlier analysis of over 550 of the donors, high-throughput TCR beta sequencing was used to judge whether each TCR beta V gene segment behaved as functional or pseudogenic. Donor age, sex, ethnicity and CMV serostatus were compiled alongside the repertoire data. A later genetic analysis took genome-wide SNP genotypes for about three fifths of the roughly 670 donors and used that subset as a discovery cohort. Every discovery cohort repertoire had been produced on one sequencing platform. Class I and class II HLA loci were covered by the typing at four-digit resolution. Typing coverage varied by locus: about 620-630 donors for A, B, C, DRB1 and DQB1; roughly 500 for DQA1; more than 600 for DPA1; roughly 470 for DPB1. Five DR-DQ haplotypes were treated as single units for association and clustering because of strong linkage in the cohort. On average, roughly 200,000 unique TCR beta nucleotide sequences were sequenced per donor among several hundred genotyped donors of the cohort, with 15% to 20% of those sequences being non-productive. Findings and caveats that apply to the study as a whole: For the cohort, immune exposure information was limited to CMV serostatus. The sequencing pipeline was judged likely to have produced a cluster of highly shared sequence variants as a technical artifact. Compared with the 666-donor mean, donors in an Asian-associated ancestry cluster had fewer N-insertions in productive TCRs, according to a later genetic analysis. A total of some 180 TCR beta chains were listed by the study as associated with cytomegalovirus. In a later analysis, the rate of TCR association differed among HLA loci, with DRB1 alleles having the most associated TCRs and HLA-C alleles having the fewest. When HLA alleles, especially DR and DQ, strongly co-occurred, attributing TCR associations to individual alleles was difficult. The classifier was reported to diagnose cytomegalovirus status with high specificity and sensitivity in both the original and validation cohorts. A later analysis associated about 18,000 TCR beta sequences with specific HLA alleles at a false discovery rate of 0.05. According to the authors, the approach could potentially be generalized to other disease states and immunological phenotypes. Because some donors lacked HLA typing at each locus, the association tests relied only on the typed subset. In a later analysis, HLA-associated TCR beta chains showed more clonal expansion and lower generation probabilities than non-associated chains that were equally common. The presence/absence analyses assumed that sequencing depth was roughly uniform across donors, and that assumption may not be true. An association between a missense DCLRE1C variant and V-gene and J-gene trimming of TCR beta chains was found in a later genetic analysis and replicated in an independent cohort. The 87-base-pair reads could not distinguish some IMGT-functional V segments, including TRBV6-2 and TRBV6-3, so those segments were excluded. In an earlier analysis of about 550 of the donors, most TCR beta V segments were observed in productive rearrangements about 90% or about 30% of the time, broadly matching IMGT annotations. A few of the identified cytomegalovirus-associated TCR beta chains were confirmed in vitro to be specific for cytomegalovirus antigens. While some public TCRs were present in many individuals, most TCR sequences turned up only very rarely across donors. The earlier analysis of approximately 590 of the donors excluded 15 to 20 rarely observed V segments, including chromosome 9 orphons, because counts were too low. Most CMV-associated TCR beta chains appeared to be HLA-restricted in a later analysis, and the HLA associations seemed to be driven largely by CMV exposure. Several of the top co-occurrence clusters appeared to be linked to parvovirus B19, influenza, CMV and Epstein-Barr virus, according to a later analysis. This cohort had only TCR beta chains sequenced, and the lack of alpha or paired-chain data limited which features could be detected. Correlated functional status among segregating V segments might be attributable to linkage disequilibrium, but an unknown experimental factor could not be ruled out. A further reported finding was that TCR beta sequences accurately predicted the HLA-A and HLA-B alleles for most subjects in the first cohort.

Trimming accounts for 5 bases at V and 7 bases at J, while the number of junction bases matched to no gene is 15. From cysteine to phenylalanine, the CDR3 is 17 amino acids long. This entry keeps only the CDR3 DNA: 51 bases, framed from base 1. CDR1 and CDR2 were assigned from the germline V gene as SGHVS and FQNEAQ. About this clone: What antigen it recognizes has not been identified. Other DNA variants within this sample encode the same CDR3.

In total, approximately 700 healthy bone marrow donors made up the cohort. All cohort members were sampled while nominally healthy, although unrecorded immune exposures were likely present. The donor tested CMV seronegative, placing the donor among the 350 or so seronegative members of the cohort. Every donor gave a peripheral blood sample, and the peripheral blood mononuclear cells from that sample were used for TCR beta sequencing. The Qiagen DNeasy Blood Extraction Kit was used to extract genomic DNA from the blood cell samples. The method behind the library was the immunoSEQ multiplex PCR assay. A mixture of 60 forward primers for TCR Vbeta segments and 13 reverse primers for TCR Jbeta segments was used in the multiplex PCR. Amplification of the CDR3 region of rearranged TCR beta genes was performed with a multiplex PCR assay on genomic DNA. Amplified TCR beta libraries were sequenced as 87-base-pair reads on the Illumina HiSeq System. The authors' pipeline ran thus. A later analysis tallied tens of millions of unique TCR beta chains across the 666 repertoires, and about 12 million of those chains were shared by two or more donors. Raw reads were error-corrected and collapsed into unique sequences with a nearest-neighbor algorithm that merged closely related sequences to remove PCR and sequencing errors. Alignment of CDR3 sequences to IMGT reference sequences was used to assign V, D and J gene segments. For a sequence to be retained, at least a six-nucleotide match to both a V gene segment and a J gene segment was required. A rearrangement counted as productive if the CDR3 had no stop codons and remained in frame with V and J, and every other rearrangement counted as non-productive. CDR3 was defined according to IMGT convention as the region running from the second conserved V-encoded cysteine to the conserved J-encoded phenylalanine. The earlier analysis of 450 to 750 of the donors excluded any sequence lacking an unambiguous match to a single V gene segment. An earlier analysis of 500 to 700 of the donors classified V segments as functional when productive rearrangements were above 56.7% and as segregating when the standard deviation between donors was above 5%. To diagnose cytomegalovirus status from the catalog of TCR beta chain sequences, a statistical classification framework was built. V and J gene assignment, in a later analysis, came from comparing TCR nucleotide sequences with IMGT/GENE-DB human TR gene sequences. The TCRdist pipeline was used in a later analysis to assign CDR3 sequences and most-parsimonious VDJ recombination scenarios. In a later analysis, each TCR beta chain was defined by its CDR3 amino acid sequence together with its V-gene family, and reads without a unique V-gene family were excluded. A later analysis removed several hundred highly shared, low-generation-probability nucleotide sequences to deal with suspected cross-contamination and a sequencing artifact. For each public chain, a later analysis derived a clonal expansion index from normalized ranks of inferred template counts within each repertoire. In a later analysis, generation probabilities were computed using a VDJ recombination model fitted to out-of-frame rearrangements, and the results were checked against IGoR. In a later analysis, TCR-TCR, TCR-HLA and TCR-CMV co-occurrence was scored with hypergeometric tests, and a repertoire-size bias correction was applied to TCR pairs. To estimate false discovery rates, a later analysis permuted the HLA or CMV assignments 20 times. In a later analysis, co-occurring TCRs were grouped with DBSCAN, and TCRdist sequence similarity was added when clustering was performed within HLA-allele-positive subsets. Repertoires with fewer than 30,000 or more than 120,000 public chains, plus five repertoires with anomalous nucleotide sharing, were excluded from co-occurrence clustering. As stored in TCRdb, this immuneACCESS dataset retains in-frame rearrangements with V and J assigned. A fraction of the clones does not appear; measured against another copy, unresolved V genes explain less than half of the discrepancy, and the remainder lacks a known reason. The V and J calls and clone size were taken over from that table, and D and trimming were inferred from the DNA. The table for this sample shows some 160,000 clones. The ten largest clones capture roughly 2% of the sample.

The specimen sequenced was PBMCs. The source is a young man in good health and CMV-seronegative. Recombination joined TRBV7-8 with TRBJ1-5; TRBD1 matches 9 bases in the middle. The nucleotides are TGTGCCAGCAGCCCGCAGGGGGACAGGGCAGAACACCAGCCCCAGCATTTT. It is translated as CASSPQGDRAEHQPQHF.